This is a list of T cell receptor beta chains from one sample in a study of cytomegalovirus exposure and HLA in healthy donors. Profiling relied on immunoSEQ multiplex PCR, and the TCRdb table lists in-frame clones only, not all of them. The sample has more than 70,000 clones, around 70% seen once. Sequenced input: PBMCs. These receptors were taken from a woman in her fifties or sixties in good health and CMV-seropositive. The CDR3 runs from the conserved cysteine through the conserved F or W.

CDR3aa: CASSAKIAPGQGTGNEQFF
j_gene: TRBJ2-1
len: 19
v_gene: TRBV9

CDR3aa: CASGGQGKMYGANVPTF
j_gene: TRBJ2-6
len: 17
v_gene: TRBV7-2

CDR3aa: CASSERNGLSYNEQFF
j_gene: TRBJ2-1
len: 16
v_gene: TRBV10-1

CDR3aa: CASSQGTGDGANVLTF
j_gene: TRBJ2-6
len: 16
v_gene: TRBV4-3

CDR3aa: CASGLAEEETQYF
j_gene: TRBJ2-5
len: 13
v_gene: TRBV10-3

CDR3aa: CAIQRAGTGNEQFF
j_gene: TRBJ2-1
len: 14
v_gene: TRBV10-3

CDR3aa: CASSESDRGSGDTEAFF
j_gene: TRBJ1-1
len: 17
v_gene: TRBV25-1

CDR3aa: CASSRGPTRGTQFF
j_gene: TRBJ2-1
len: 14
v_gene: TRBV13

CDR3aa: CASSLVRTDTQYF
j_gene: TRBJ2-3
len: 13
v_gene: TRBV7-9

CDR3aa: CASSQDSGATYNEQFF
j_gene: TRBJ2-1
len: 16
v_gene: TRBV4-3

CDR3aa: CASSLGDSSGRGIYGYTF
j_gene: TRBJ1-2
len: 18
v_gene: TRBV5-8

CDR3aa: CASSGQGADTEAFF
j_gene: TRBJ1-1
len: 14
v_gene: TRBV9

CDR3aa: CASSPYEDRTAFF
j_gene: TRBJ1-1
len: 13
v_gene: TRBV28

CDR3aa: CASSLHEEGYGYTF
j_gene: TRBJ1-2
len: 14
v_gene: TRBV2

CDR3aa: CASSVGPSTESEQYF
j_gene: TRBJ2-7
len: 15
v_gene: TRBV9

CDR3aa: CASSIPFETQYF
j_gene: TRBJ2-5
len: 12
v_gene: TRBV19

CDR3aa: CASNRDRGANYGYTF
j_gene: TRBJ1-2
len: 15
v_gene: TRBV2

CDR3aa: CASEGEGGDNSPLHF
j_gene: TRBJ1-6
len: 15
v_gene: TRBV2

CDR3aa: CASSIGDHRGRGSPLHF
j_gene: TRBJ1-6
len: 17
v_gene: TRBV19

CDR3aa: CASRPTGEYETQYF
j_gene: TRBJ2-5
len: 14
v_gene: TRBV5-1

CDR3aa: CASSPSASGYGYTF
j_gene: TRBJ1-2
len: 14
v_gene: TRBV18

CDR3aa: CASSITRESTDTQYF
j_gene: TRBJ2-3
len: 15
v_gene: TRBV19

CDR3aa: CASSINGMPEAFF
j_gene: TRBJ1-1
len: 13
v_gene: TRBV19

CDR3aa: CASSLGQGGTGELFF
j_gene: TRBJ2-2
len: 15
v_gene: TRBV5-4

CDR3aa: CASSPGLASSTDTQYF
j_gene: TRBJ2-3
len: 16
v_gene: TRBV10-1

CDR3aa: CASSQTRFRLGEKLFF
j_gene: TRBJ1-4
len: 16
v_gene: TRBV4-3

CDR3aa: CASSESVAGELFF
j_gene: TRBJ2-2
len: 13
v_gene: TRBV2

CDR3aa: CASSRNGQYGYTF
j_gene: TRBJ1-2
len: 13
v_gene: TRBV14

CDR3aa: CASSLPGQGAREQYF
j_gene: TRBJ2-7
len: 15
v_gene: TRBV28

CDR3aa: CASSSLIGSGYTF
j_gene: TRBJ1-2
len: 13
v_gene: TRBV6-5

CDR3aa: CASTPPAGGNAEAFF
j_gene: TRBJ1-1
len: 15
v_gene: TRBV7-9

CDR3aa: CASGSITGASQNTEAFF
j_gene: TRBJ1-1
len: 17
v_gene: TRBV27

CDR3aa: CAGQGSGNTIYF
j_gene: TRBJ1-3
len: 12
v_gene: TRBV10-3

CDR3aa: CASSVGADEAFF
j_gene: TRBJ1-1
len: 12
v_gene: TRBV9

CDR3aa: CASSLGAGVSGYEQYF
j_gene: TRBJ2-7
len: 16
v_gene: TRBV11-2

CDR3aa: CASGQAFEAFF
j_gene: TRBJ1-1
len: 11
v_gene: TRBV14

CDR3aa: CASRKKTGGQETQYF
j_gene: TRBJ2-5
len: 15
v_gene: TRBV6-5

CDR3aa: CASSQDSGGQFF
j_gene: TRBJ2-1
len: 12
v_gene: TRBV4-2